One TCR beta chain is described in this entry. Trimming cost V 4 bases and J 2 bases; bases outside gene matches: 4. Germline CDR1 reads KGHDR; CDR2 reads SFDVKD. The CDR3 runs to 17 residues. Original methodology: Reference gene primer amplification gave estimated nucleated cell counts. Method: immunoSEQ multiplex PCR; TCRdb's copy keeps in-frame clones and lacks some. That table supplies the V and J calls and clone size; D and trimming were determined from the DNA. The sample includes 40,000 or so clones, around 80% of them seen just once. The data are from a study of blood T cell repertoires in COVID-19. Whole-study context: From the United States, Italy and Spain came samples of acute and convalescent COVID-19. T cells, B-cell-depleted T cells, or PBMCs supplied cDNA or gDNA.

The chain links TRBV24-1 to TRBJ2-6, with 10 positions matching TRBD1. This TCR was recovered from a man in his forties with active or convalescent COVID-19. Input material: peripheral blood. The CDR3 here is CATSDMDRGTGANVLTF. Here the CDR3 DNA reads TGTGCCACCAGTGACATGGACAGGGGGACTGGGGCCAACGTCCTGACTTTC.